This T cell receptor (beta chain) was observed in a study of T-cell reconstitution after alpha-beta-depleted transplantation in children. Study findings and constraints: Some patients' high day-60 TCRbeta diversity was traced to surviving recipient T cells and thymic progenitors. From newly produced T cells came most of the T-cell counts and diversity one year after transplant. About two months after transplant, alpha-beta T cells reportedly came from several hundred expanded graft clones.

This CDR3 spans 17 amino acids. Trimming removed 5 bases from V and 4 bases from J, with 24 bases in between. The germline V gene has CDR1 MGHDK and CDR2 SYGVNS. Unique molecular identifiers were incorporated when the TCRbeta library was constructed. TCRdb reanalysed the PCR reads using MiXCR and keeps one entry per CDR3 protein. The sample includes about 420,000 distinct CDR3 sequences, 15% to 20% of them seen just once. This clonotype was counted a few times. As yet, its antigen is unknown. The sample was PBMCs, mostly from graft donor cells, taken 360 days after TCRalphabeta/CD19-depleted stem cell transplant. The chain is built from TRBV25-1 and TRBJ2-7; perhaps TRBD1 as D (7 bases). This clonotype was obtained from a boy under two years old who had a stem cell transplant for Wiskott-Aldrich syndrome, so the T cells may come from the graft donor. The CDR3 DNA is TGTGCCAGCAGTAGCCTTTCTAACAGGGGAGGTGCATACGAGCAGTACTTC. This gives the protein CASSSLSNRGGAYEQYF.